Listed below are T cell receptor beta chains from one sample, sequenced in a study of blood T cell repertoires in COVID-19. TCRdb's copy holds only in-frame clones and misses some; the assay was immunoSEQ multiplex PCR. The sample includes 150,000 to 200,000 clones, approximately 81% seen only once; the top ten take more than 12%. The specimen was peripheral blood. These receptors all stem from a woman in her seventies with COVID-19, enrolled during active disease. CDR3s include the opening cysteine and the closing phenylalanine or tryptophan. The D gene is left open where the match is weak. Clone size is given for some rows only: seen once, a few or many times, or a class if the clone is expanded.

J gene | clone size | D gene | V gene | CDR3 protein | CDR3 DNA
TRBJ1-5 | NA | NA | TRBV19 | CASSIVADSNQPQHF | TGTGCCAGTAGTATTGTGGCAGATAGCAATCAGCCCCAGCATTTT
TRBJ1-4 | once | TRBD1 | TRBV28 | CASGTGVEKLFF | TGTGCCAGCGGGACAGGGGTTGAAAAACTGTTTTTT
TRBJ1-2 | NA | NA | TRBV5-6 | CASSSTGLFGYTF | TGTGCCAGCAGCTCCACAGGGCTGTTTGGCTACACCTTC
TRBJ2-3 | few | TRBD2 | TRBV5-4 | CASSRGGAGDTQYF | TGTGCCAGCAGCCGCGGGGGGGCCGGAGATACGCAGTATTTT
TRBJ1-1 | few | NA | TRBV6-5 | CASSTSVTREAFF | TGTGCCAGCAGTACCTCCGTGACTAGGGAAGCTTTCTTT
TRBJ1-1 | NA | NA | TRBV5-4 | CASSLGRPTGIGTEAFF | TGTGCCAGCAGCTTGGGTCGGCCTACCGGGATTGGGACTGAAGCTTTCTTT
TRBJ1-4 | NA | NA | TRBV11-2 | CASSRARGGEKLFF | TGTGCCAGCAGCCGCGCCCGGGGGGGGGAAAAACTGTTTTTT
TRBJ2-2 | NA | NA | TRBV24-1 | CATMGGVLTGELFF | TGTGCCACCATGGGGGGAGTTCTCACCGGGGAGCTGTTTTTT
TRBJ2-2 | NA | TRBD1 | TRBV6-5 | CASSYGQGATTGELFF | TGTGCCAGCAGCTACGGACAGGGGGCAACCACCGGGGAGCTGTTTTTT
TRBJ2-3 | NA | NA | TRBV27 | CASSFQDTGTDTQYF | TGTGCCAGCAGTTTTCAGGACACGGGCACAGATACGCAGTATTTT
TRBJ2-5 | few | NA | TRBV2 | CASNLGRYQETQYF | TGTGCCAGCAATCTGGGGAGATACCAAGAGACCCAGTACTTC
TRBJ1-1 | NA | NA | TRBV5-1 | CASRKPGEGEAFF | TGCGCCAGCAGAAAACCAGGGGAAGGTGAAGCTTTCTTT
TRBJ2-1 | NA | TRBD2 | TRBV4-2 | CASSQETKEGRDEQFF | TGTGCCAGCAGCCAAGAAACTAAAGAGGGGAGGGATGAGCAGTTCTTC
TRBJ1-2 | NA | NA | TRBV6-1 | CASSEAAGARGYTF | TGTGCCAGCAGTGAAGCGGCGGGGGCGCGAGGCTACACCTTC
TRBJ1-5 | NA | TRBD1 | TRBV6-1 | CASSETGGNQPQHF | TGTGCCAGCAGTGAAACAGGGGGCAATCAGCCCCAGCATTTT
TRBJ2-2 | NA | TRBD1 | TRBV28 | CASRNRGHTGELFF | TGTGCCAGCAGGAACAGGGGGCACACCGGGGAGCTGTTTTTT
TRBJ1-5 | NA | TRBD1 | TRBV27 | CASSWDRGQPQHF | TGTGCCAGCAGTTGGGACAGGGGACAGCCCCAGCATTTT
TRBJ2-7 | NA | TRBD2 | TRBV7-2 | CASSFTSGSSYEQYF | TGTGCCAGCAGCTTTACTAGCGGGAGTTCCTACGAGCAGTACTTC
TRBJ2-7 | NA | NA | TRBV21-1 | CASSKLMRLTSLEQYF | TGTGCCAGCAGCAAGTTAATGAGGTTGACGTCCCTCGAGCAGTACTTC
TRBJ2-7 | few | NA | TRBV14 | CASSPGDDEQYF | TGTGCCAGCAGCCCAGGGGACGACGAGCAGTACTTC
TRBJ1-3 | NA | NA | TRBV10-3 | CAISDRFSGNTIYF | TGTGCCATCAGTGACAGGTTCTCTGGAAACACCATATATTTT
TRBJ1-5 | NA | TRBD1 | TRBV2 | CASSERRQGARETQPQHF | TGTGCCAGCAGTGAAAGGAGACAGGGGGCGCGGGAAACCCAGCCCCAGCATTTT
TRBJ2-7 | NA | TRBD1 | TRBV7-9 | CASSSRQGDEQYF | TGTGCCAGCAGCTCCCGACAGGGGGACGAGCAGTACTTC
TRBJ1-3 | few | NA | TRBV29-1 | CSVAVSGNTIYF | TGCAGCGTTGCCGTCTCTGGAAACACCATATATTTT
TRBJ1-2 | NA | NA | TRBV5-1 | CASSLDTGRGYTF | TGCGCCAGCAGCTTGGATACCGGGAGGGGCTACACCTTC
TRBJ2-2 | NA | NA | TRBV11-2 | CASSLLVSGELFF | TGTGCCAGCAGCTTATTAGTGTCCGGGGAGCTGTTTTTT
TRBJ2-7 | NA | NA | TRBV5-4 | CASSLGGRGNYEQYF | TGTGCCAGCAGCTTGGGTGGCAGGGGAAACTACGAGCAGTACTTC
TRBJ1-3 | NA | NA | TRBV2 | CASSPRRPSGNTIYF | TGTGCCAGCAGCCCGAGGAGGCCCTCTGGAAACACCATATATTTT
TRBJ1-1 | once | TRBD1 | TRBV5-1 | CASSVTGGESAEAFF | TGCGCCAGCAGCGTAACAGGGGGCGAATCGGCTGAAGCTTTCTTT
TRBJ2-6 | NA | NA | TRBV7-2 | CASSEQVTSSGANVLTF | TGTGCCAGCAGCGAGCAAGTTACGAGCTCTGGGGCCAACGTCCTGACTTTC
TRBJ1-1 | NA | NA | TRBV5-1 | CASGSGGRNTEAFF | TGCGCCAGCGGGTCTGGGGGGAGGAACACTGAAGCTTTCTTT
TRBJ2-5 | NA | TRBD2 | TRBV11-2 | CASSQPGLAGGAGETQYF | TGTGCCAGCAGCCAACCGGGACTAGCGGGAGGAGCGGGAGAGACCCAGTACTTC
TRBJ2-1 | NA | TRBD2 | TRBV5-4 | CASSYTSGAYNEQFF | TGTGCCAGCAGCTACACTAGCGGCGCCTACAATGAGCAGTTCTTC
TRBJ2-1 | NA | TRBD2 | TRBV19 | CASTVGLAANEQFF | TGTGCCAGCACCGTGGGACTAGCGGCTAATGAGCAGTTCTTC
TRBJ2-5 | NA | NA | TRBV7-2 | CASSLRRGGTQYF | TGTGCCAGCAGCTTGCGGCGGGGAGGTACCCAGTACTTC
TRBJ2-5 | NA | TRBD1 | TRBV5-4 | CASSLFRDRALPETQYF | TGTGCCAGCAGCTTGTTCCGGGACAGGGCGCTTCCAGAGACCCAGTACTTC
TRBJ1-4 | once | NA | TRBV5-4 | CASSLLMEGKLFF | TGTGCCAGCAGCTTGTTAATGGAGGGAAAACTGTTTTTT
TRBJ1-6 | NA | NA | TRBV3-1/TRBV3-2 | CASSQWAENSPLHF | TGTGCCAGCAGCCAATGGGCTGAGAATTCACCCCTCCACTTT
TRBJ2-3 | NA | TRBD2 | TRBV5-5 | CASSLEGLHTDTQYF | TGTGCCAGCAGCCTAGAGGGACTACACACAGATACGCAGTATTTT
TRBJ1-1 | NA | NA | TRBV7-9 | CASSSPRQAKNTEAFF | TGTGCCAGCAGCTCCCCCCGGCAGGCCAAGAACACTGAAGCTTTCTTT
TRBJ2-5 | NA | NA | TRBV7-5 | CARSVAPGDQETQYF | TGTGCCAGAAGCGTAGCGCCCGGGGACCAAGAGACCCAGTACTTC
TRBJ2-3 | few | TRBD2 | TRBV11-2 | CASSPLQRGSTDTQYF | TGTGCCAGCAGCCCACTCCAGCGGGGGAGCACAGATACGCAGTATTTT
TRBJ1-5 | NA | NA | TRBV28 | CASRRSTQPQHF | TGTGCCAGCAGACGGAGCACTCAGCCCCAGCATTTT
TRBJ1-1 | NA | NA | TRBV27 | CASSPLGGFMNTEAFF | TGTGCCAGCAGTCCCCTCGGGGGGTTCATGAACACTGAAGCTTTCTTT
TRBJ1-3 | NA | NA | TRBV5-1 | CASRSRENTIYF | TGCGCCAGCAGATCGAGGGAAAACACCATATATTTT
TRBJ1-2 | NA | TRBD1 | TRBV3-1/TRBV3-2 | CASNDRGRYGYTF | TGTGCCAGCAATGACAGGGGAAGGTATGGCTACACCTTC
TRBJ2-2 | NA | NA | TRBV14 | CASSLTVTGELFF | TGTGCCAGCAGCCTCACAGTGACCGGGGAGCTGTTTTTT
TRBJ2-2 | NA | NA | TRBV11-3 | CASSPVQGQLAGGELFF | TGTGCCAGCAGCCCCGTTCAAGGACAGTTGGCGGGCGGGGAGCTGTTTTTT
TRBJ1-1 | NA | NA | TRBV5-1 | CASSYGLTEAFF | TGCGCCAGCAGCTATGGGCTCACTGAAGCTTTCTTT
TRBJ1-1 | NA | NA | TRBV7-2 | CASSSGLRTEAFF | TGTGCCAGCAGCTCAGGACTCCGCACTGAAGCTTTCTTT
TRBJ2-2 | NA | TRBD2 | TRBV7-8 | CASSLREGSNTGELFF | TGTGCCAGCAGCTTAAGGGAGGGGTCGAACACCGGGGAGCTGTTTTTT
TRBJ1-1 | once | NA | TRBV6-5 | CASGTGTRVNTEAFF | TGTGCCAGCGGAACAGGGACACGAGTGAACACTGAAGCTTTCTTT
TRBJ2-2 | NA | TRBD1 | TRBV27 | CASSARTGSGELFF | TGTGCCAGCAGTGCCCGGACAGGGTCCGGGGAGCTGTTTTTT